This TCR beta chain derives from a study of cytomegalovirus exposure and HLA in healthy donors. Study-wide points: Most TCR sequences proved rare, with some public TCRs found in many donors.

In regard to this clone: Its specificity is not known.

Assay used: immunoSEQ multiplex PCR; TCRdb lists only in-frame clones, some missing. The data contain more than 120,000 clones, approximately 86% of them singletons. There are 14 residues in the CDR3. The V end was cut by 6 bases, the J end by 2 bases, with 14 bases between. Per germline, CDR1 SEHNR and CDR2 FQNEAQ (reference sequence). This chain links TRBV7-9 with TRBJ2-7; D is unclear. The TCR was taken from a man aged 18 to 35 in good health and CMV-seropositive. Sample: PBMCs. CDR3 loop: CASRPRTDTYEQYF. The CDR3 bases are TGTGCCAGCAGGCCTCGTACTGACACCTACGAGCAGTACTTC.